This note documents a single T cell receptor (beta chain) sequence. The data stem from a study of OX40 agonist ivuxolimab in advanced cancers. About the research overall: Ivuxolimab, which patients received intravenously every 2 weeks, was dosed at 0.01 to 10 mg/kg. Earlier treatment with anti-PD-1, anti-PD-L1 or anti-CTLA-4 was permitted, and roughly 40% had received some.

Germline V gives CDR1 MDHEN, CDR2 SYDVKM. V gave up 3 bases and J gave up 0 bases, with 8 bases separating them. This CDR3 region has 15 residues. Libraries were prepared by immunoSEQ multiplex PCR; TCRdb keeps only in-frame clonotypes and omits some of them. The table lists roughly 67,000 clones, about nine tenths of them singletons. The sequenced sample was CD4+ or CD8+ T cells sorted from blood, obtained in a trial of the OX40 agonist ivuxolimab. The chain uses TRBV28 and TRBJ1-4; a weak D match, TRBD1 (5 bases). The sequence was collected from an adult with an advanced solid tumor such as melanoma, head and neck, liver or kidney cancer. CDR3 sequence (DNA): TGTGCCAGCAGTTTCTCGACAGCAACTAATGAAAAACTGTTTTTT. This encodes CASSFSTATNEKLFF. The full variable domain, with the rest looked up from reference TRBV28 and TRBJ1-4, is DVKVTQSSRYLVKRTGEKVFLECVQDMDHENMFWYRQDPGLGLRLIYFSYDVKMKEKGDIPEGYSVSREKKERFSLILESASTNQTSMYLCASSFSTATNEKLFFGSGTQLSVL.